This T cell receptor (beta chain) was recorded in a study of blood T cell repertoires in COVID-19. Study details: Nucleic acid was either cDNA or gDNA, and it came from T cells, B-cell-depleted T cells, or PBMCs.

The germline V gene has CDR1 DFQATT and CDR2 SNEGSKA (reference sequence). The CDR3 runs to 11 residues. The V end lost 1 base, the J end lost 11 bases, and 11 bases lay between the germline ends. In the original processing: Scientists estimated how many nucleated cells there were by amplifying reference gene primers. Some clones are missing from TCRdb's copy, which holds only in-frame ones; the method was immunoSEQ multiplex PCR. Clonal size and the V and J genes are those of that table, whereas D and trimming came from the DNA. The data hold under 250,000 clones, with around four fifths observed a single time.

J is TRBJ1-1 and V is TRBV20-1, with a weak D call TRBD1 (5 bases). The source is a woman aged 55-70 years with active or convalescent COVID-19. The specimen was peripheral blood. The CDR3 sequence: CSARAGHGAFF. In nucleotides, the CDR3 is TGCAGTGCTAGAGCCGGACACGGGGCTTTCTTT.